This TCR beta chain was sequenced for a study of T cells after yellow fever vaccination. The CDR3 consists of 18 residues. Trimming took 4 bases from V and 5 from J, leaving 23 bases between them. Each CDR3 protein gets one entry after TCRdb re-called the 5' RACE reads with MiXCR. The sample includes just over 250,000 distinct CDR3 sequences, approximately 5.2% of them seen just once. The source is a young man who received the YFV17D yellow fever vaccine. This sample comprised CD4+ T cells sorted from PBMCs, obtained on the day of the yellow fever booster vaccination. This chain uses TRBV12-3 or TRBV12-4 with TRBJ2-2, with D perhaps matching TRBD2 (6 bases). This CDR3 is CASSWYRRGLATTGELFF. CDR3 bases: TGTGCCAGCAGTTGGTACAGGAGGGGTCTCGCAACTACCGGGGAGCTGTTTTTT.